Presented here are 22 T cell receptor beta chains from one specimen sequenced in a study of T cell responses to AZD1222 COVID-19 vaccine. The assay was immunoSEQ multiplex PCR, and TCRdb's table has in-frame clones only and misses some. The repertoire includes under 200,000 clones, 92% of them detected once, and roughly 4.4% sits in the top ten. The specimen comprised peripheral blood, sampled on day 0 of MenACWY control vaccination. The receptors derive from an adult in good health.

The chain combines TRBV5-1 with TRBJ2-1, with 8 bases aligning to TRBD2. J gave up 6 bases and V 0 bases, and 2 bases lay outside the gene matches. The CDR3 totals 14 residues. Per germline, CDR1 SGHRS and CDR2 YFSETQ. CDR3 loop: CASSLALAGNEQFF. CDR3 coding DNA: TGCGCCAGCAGCTTGGCTCTAGCGGGCAATGAGCAGTTCTTC. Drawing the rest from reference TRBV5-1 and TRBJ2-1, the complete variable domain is KAGVTQTPRYLIKTRGQQVTLSCSPISGHRSVSWYQQTPGQGLQFLFEYFSETQRNKGNFPGRFSGRQFSNSRSEMNVSTLELGDSALYLCASSLALAGNEQFFGPGTRLTVL.

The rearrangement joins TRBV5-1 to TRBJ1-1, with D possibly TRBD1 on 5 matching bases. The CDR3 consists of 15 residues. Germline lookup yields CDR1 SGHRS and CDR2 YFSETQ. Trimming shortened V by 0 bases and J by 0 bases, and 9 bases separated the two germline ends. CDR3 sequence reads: CASSLDRTVNTEAFF. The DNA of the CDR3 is TGCGCCAGCAGCTTGGACAGGACGGTGAACACTGAAGCTTTCTTT.

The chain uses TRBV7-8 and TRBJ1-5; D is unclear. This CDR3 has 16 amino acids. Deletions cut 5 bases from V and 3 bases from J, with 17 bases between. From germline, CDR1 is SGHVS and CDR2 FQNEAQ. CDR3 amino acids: CASSPLGGMANQPQHF. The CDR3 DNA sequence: TGTGCCAGCAGCCCCTTGGGAGGTATGGCCAATCAGCCCCAGCATTTT.

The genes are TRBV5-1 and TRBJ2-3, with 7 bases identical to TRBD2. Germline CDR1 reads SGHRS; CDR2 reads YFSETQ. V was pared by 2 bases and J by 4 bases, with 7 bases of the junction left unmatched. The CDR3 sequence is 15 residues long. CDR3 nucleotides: TGCGCCAGCAGCTTAGATCCTAGCGGTGCAGATACGCAGTATTTT. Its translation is CASSLDPSGADTQYF.

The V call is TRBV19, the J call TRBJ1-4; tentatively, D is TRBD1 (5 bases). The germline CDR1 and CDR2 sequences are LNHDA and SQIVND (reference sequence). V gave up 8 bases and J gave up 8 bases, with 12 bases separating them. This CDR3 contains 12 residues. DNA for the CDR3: TGTGCCAGTGGGACCGTCTGGGAAAAACTGTTTTTT. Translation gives CASGTVWEKLFF. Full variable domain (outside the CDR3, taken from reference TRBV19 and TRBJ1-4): DGGITQSPKYLFRKEGQNVTLSCEQNLNHDAMYWYRQDPGQGLRLIYYSQIVNDFQKGDIAEGYSVSREKKESFPLTVTSAQKNPTAFYLCASGTVWEKLFFGSGTQLSVL.

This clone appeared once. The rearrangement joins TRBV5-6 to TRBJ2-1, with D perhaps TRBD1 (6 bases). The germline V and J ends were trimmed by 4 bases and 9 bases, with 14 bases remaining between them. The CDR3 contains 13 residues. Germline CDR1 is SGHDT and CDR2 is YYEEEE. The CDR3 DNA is TGTGCCAGCAGCCTTTGGACAGCCCGTGAGCAGTTCTTC. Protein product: CASSLWTAREQFF.

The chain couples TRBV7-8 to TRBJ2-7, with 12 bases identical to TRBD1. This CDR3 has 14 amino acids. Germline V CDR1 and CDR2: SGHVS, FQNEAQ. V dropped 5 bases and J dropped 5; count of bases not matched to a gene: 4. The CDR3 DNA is TGTGCCAGCAGCCGGGACAGGGGGCCCCACGAGCAGTACTTC. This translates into CASSRDRGPHEQYF.

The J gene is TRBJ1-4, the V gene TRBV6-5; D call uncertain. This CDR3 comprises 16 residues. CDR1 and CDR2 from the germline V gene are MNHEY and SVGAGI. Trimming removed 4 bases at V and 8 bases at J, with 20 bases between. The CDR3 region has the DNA TGTGCCAGCAGTTCCCGGACGCTGCCCGCGGAGGAAAAACTGTTTTTT. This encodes CASSSRTLPAEEKLFF.

CDR3 sequence reads: CASSLEVGRRFNEQFF. In nucleotides, the CDR3 is TGTGCCAGCAGCTTAGAGGTCGGGCGGCGCTTTAATGAGCAGTTCTTC. The V gene is TRBV7-2, the J gene TRBJ2-1; D gene uncertain. This CDR3 region has 16 residues. V lost 1 base and J 7 bases, leaving 17 bases between the germline ends. The germline CDR1 and CDR2 sequences are SGHTA and FQGNSA. Full variable domain (missing parts from reference TRBV7-2 and TRBJ2-1): GAGVSQSPSNKVTEKGKDVELRCDPISGHTALYWYRQSLGQGLEFLIYFQGNSAPDKSGLPSDRFSAERTGGSVSTLTIQRTQQEDSAVYLCASSLEVGRRFNEQFFGPGTRLTVL.

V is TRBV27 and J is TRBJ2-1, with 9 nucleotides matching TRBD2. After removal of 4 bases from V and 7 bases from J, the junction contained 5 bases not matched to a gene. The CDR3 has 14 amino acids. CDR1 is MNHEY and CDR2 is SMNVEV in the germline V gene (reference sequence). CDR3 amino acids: CASSSGGRGNEQFF. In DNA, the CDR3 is TGTGCCAGCAGTTCGGGCGGGAGGGGTAATGAGCAGTTCTTC.

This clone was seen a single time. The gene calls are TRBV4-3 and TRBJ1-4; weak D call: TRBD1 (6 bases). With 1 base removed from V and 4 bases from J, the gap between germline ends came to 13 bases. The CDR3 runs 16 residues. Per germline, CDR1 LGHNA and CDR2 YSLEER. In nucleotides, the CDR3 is TGCGCCAGCAGCCAAGCCCCGGGGGGGCTTAATGAAAAACTGTTTTTT. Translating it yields CASSQAPGGLNEKLFF.

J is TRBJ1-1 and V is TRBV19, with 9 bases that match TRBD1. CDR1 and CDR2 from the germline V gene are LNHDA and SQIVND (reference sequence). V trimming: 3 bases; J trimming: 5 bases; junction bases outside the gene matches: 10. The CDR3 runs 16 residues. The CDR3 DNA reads TGTGCCAGTAGTATCCCAGGACAGGGGATTGGGACTGAAGCTTTCTTT. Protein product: CASSIPGQGIGTEAFF.

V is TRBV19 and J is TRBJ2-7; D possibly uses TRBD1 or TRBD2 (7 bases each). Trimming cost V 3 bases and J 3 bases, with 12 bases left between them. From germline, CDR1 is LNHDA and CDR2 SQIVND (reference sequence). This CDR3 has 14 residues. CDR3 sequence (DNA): TGTGCCAGTAGTATGTCAGGGGGGGGCTACGAGCAGTACTTC. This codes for CASSMSGGGYEQYF.

The CDR3 loop is CASSDGTGVQPQHF. The DNA of the CDR3 is TGTGCCAGCAGTGATGGGACAGGGGTTCAGCCCCAGCATTTT. The J gene is TRBJ1-5, the V gene TRBV2; 10 bases fit TRBD1. CDR3 length: 14 residues. V was clipped by 3 bases and J by 6 bases; unmatched bases: 2. CDR1 and CDR2 from the germline V gene are SNHLY and FYNNEI. Filled out from reference TRBV2 and TRBJ1-5, the complete variable domain reads EPEVTQTPSHQVTQMGQEVILRCVPISNHLYFYWYRQILGQKVEFLVSFYNNEISEKSEIFDDQFSVERPDGSNFTLKIRSTKLEDSAMYFCASSDGTGVQPQHFGDGTRLSIL.

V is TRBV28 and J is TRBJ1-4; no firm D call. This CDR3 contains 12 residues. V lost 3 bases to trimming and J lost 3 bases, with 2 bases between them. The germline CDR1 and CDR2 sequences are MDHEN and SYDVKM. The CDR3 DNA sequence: TGTGCCAGCAGTTTGGCTAATGAAAAACTGTTTTTT. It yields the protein CASSLANEKLFF.

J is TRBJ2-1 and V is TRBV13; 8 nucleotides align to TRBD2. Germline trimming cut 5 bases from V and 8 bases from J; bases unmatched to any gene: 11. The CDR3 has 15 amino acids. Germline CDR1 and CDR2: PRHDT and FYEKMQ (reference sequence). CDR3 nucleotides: TGTGCCAGCAGCCCCCCGGGGCTAGCGGGCGATGAGCAGTTCTTC. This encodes CASSPPGLAGDEQFF. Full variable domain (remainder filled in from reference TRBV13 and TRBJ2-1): AAGVIQSPRHLIKEKRETATLKCYPIPRHDTVYWYQQGPGQDPQFLISFYEKMQSDKGSIPDRFSAQQFSDYHSELNMSSLELGDSALYFCASSPPGLAGDEQFFGPGTRLTVL.

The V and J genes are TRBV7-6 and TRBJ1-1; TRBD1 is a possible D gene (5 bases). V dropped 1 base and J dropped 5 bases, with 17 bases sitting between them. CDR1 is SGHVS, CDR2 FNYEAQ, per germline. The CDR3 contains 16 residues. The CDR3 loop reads CASSLGAGKGRTEAFF. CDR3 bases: TGTGCCAGCAGCTTAGGGGCAGGGAAGGGCCGTACTGAAGCTTTCTTT.

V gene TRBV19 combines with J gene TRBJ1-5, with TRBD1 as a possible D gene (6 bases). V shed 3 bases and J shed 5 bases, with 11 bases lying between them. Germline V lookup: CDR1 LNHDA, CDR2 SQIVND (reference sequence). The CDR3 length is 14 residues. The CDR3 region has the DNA TGTGCCAGTAGTATGAACAGGGACCATCAGCCCCAGCATTTT. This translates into CASSMNRDHQPQHF.

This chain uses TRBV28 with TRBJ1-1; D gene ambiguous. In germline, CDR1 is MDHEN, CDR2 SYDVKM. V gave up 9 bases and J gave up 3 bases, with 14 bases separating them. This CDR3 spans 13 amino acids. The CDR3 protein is CASNPWRYTEAFF. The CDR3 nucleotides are TGTGCCAGTAATCCTTGGAGGTACACTGAAGCTTTCTTT.

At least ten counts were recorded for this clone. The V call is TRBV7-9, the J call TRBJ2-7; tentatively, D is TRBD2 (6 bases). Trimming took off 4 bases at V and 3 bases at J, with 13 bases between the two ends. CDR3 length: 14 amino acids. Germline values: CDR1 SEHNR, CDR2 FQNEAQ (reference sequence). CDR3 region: CASSSREMDYEQYF. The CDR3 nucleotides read TGTGCCAGCAGCTCCCGGGAGATGGACTACGAGCAGTACTTC.

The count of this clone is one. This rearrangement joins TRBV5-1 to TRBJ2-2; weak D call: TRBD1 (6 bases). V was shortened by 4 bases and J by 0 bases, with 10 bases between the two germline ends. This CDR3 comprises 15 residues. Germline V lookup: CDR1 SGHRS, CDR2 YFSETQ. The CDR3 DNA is TGCGCCAGCAGCCCAGGGGCCCCGAACACCGGGGAGCTGTTTTTT. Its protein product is CASSPGAPNTGELFF. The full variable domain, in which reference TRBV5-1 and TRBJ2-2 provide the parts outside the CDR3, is KAGVTQTPRYLIKTRGQQVTLSCSPISGHRSVSWYQQTPGQGLQFLFEYFSETQRNKGNFPGRFSGRQFSNSRSEMNVSTLELGDSALYLCASSPGAPNTGELFFGEGSRLTVL.

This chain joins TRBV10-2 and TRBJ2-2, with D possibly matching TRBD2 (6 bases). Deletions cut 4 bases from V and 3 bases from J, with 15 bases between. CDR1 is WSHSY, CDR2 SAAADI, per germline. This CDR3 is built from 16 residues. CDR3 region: CASSVFRGKHTGELFF. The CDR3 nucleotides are TGCGCCAGCAGTGTATTTCGGGGGAAACACACCGGGGAGCTGTTTTTT.